This T cell receptor (beta chain) is from a study of blood T cell repertoires in COVID-19. Study at large: The United States, Italy and Spain supplied acute and convalescent COVID-19 samples. PBMCs, B-cell-depleted T cells, or T cells provided the cDNA or gDNA that made up the material.

Original processing methods: Reference gene primer amplification gave nucleated cell count estimates. Measured with immunoSEQ multiplex PCR; TCRdb has only the in-frame clones, and not every one. Clone size and the V and J calls come from that table; the DNA yielded D and trimming. The repertoire holds some 71,000 clones, with around 87% as singletons. Per the germline V gene, CDR1 is SGDLS and CDR2 is YYNGEE. V gave up 4 bases and J gave up 2 bases, with 19 bases separating them. This CDR3 comprises 17 residues. Sequenced input: peripheral blood. The source of this sequence is a man in his forties or fifties with acute or convalescent COVID-19. The chain links TRBV9 to TRBJ1-3; unclear D gene. CDR3 sequence (DNA): TGTGCCAGCAGCCCGATAGATGGTACGCAAGCTGGAAACACCATATATTTT. Translation: CASSPIDGTQAGNTIYF.